This T cell receptor (beta chain) appears in the sequencing data of a study of blood T cell repertoires in COVID-19. In its sample, this clone was seen once. Produced via immunoSEQ multiplex PCR; TCRdb's table is partial and in-frame only. The sample has 200,000 to 300,000 clones, 70% to 90% seen once. Germline V gene sequence: CDR1 LGHNA, CDR2 YNFKEQ. This CDR3 is built from 14 residues. V shed 1 base and J shed 1 base, with 7 bases lying between them. The sequence was obtained from a man aged 30 to 45 with active or convalescent COVID-19. The chain is built from TRBV4-2 and TRBJ1-1, with unresolved D. The sample was peripheral blood. CDR3 coding DNA: TGTGCCAGCAGCCAAGGGGCTGGGAACACTGAAGCTTTCTTT. It specifies CASSQGAGNTEAFF.